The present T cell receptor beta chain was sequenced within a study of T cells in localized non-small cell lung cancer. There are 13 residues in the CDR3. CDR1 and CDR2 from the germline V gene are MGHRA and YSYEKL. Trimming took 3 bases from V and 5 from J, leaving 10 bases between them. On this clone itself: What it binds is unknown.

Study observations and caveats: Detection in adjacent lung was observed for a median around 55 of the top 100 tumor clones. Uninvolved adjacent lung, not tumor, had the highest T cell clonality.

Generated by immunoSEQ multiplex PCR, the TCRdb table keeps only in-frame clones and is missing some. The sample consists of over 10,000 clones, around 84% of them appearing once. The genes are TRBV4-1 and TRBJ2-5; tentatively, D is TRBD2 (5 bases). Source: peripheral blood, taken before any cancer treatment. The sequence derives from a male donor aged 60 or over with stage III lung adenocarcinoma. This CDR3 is CASSQRSGETQYF. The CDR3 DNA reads TGCGCCAGCAGCCAGAGATCGGGGGAGACCCAGTACTTC.